A selection of T cell receptor beta chains follows, all from one sample in a study of Ad26.COV2.S vaccination and SARS-CoV-2 variants. The repertoire was sequenced with immunoSEQ multiplex PCR; TCRdb's copy has only in-frame clones and lacks some. This sample has about 420,000 clones, with 70% to 90% found just once. The input for sequencing was peripheral blood, taken in a trial of Ad26.COV2.S vaccine versus placebo. The source is a person between 18 and 59 years old who received the Ad26.COV2.S COVID-19 vaccine or a placebo. CDR3s include the opening cysteine and the closing phenylalanine or tryptophan. The D gene is left open where the match is weak. Size tells how often a clone was seen (once, few, many) or the class of an expanded clone, and some rows leave it out.

CDR3 DNA: TGTGCCAGCTCACCACGGGCTTTGGTAGAGGTCGTAAGCTCCTATAATTCACCCCTCCACTTT; CDR3 protein: CASSPRALVEVVSSYNSPLHF; D gene: -; V gene: TRBV18; J gene: TRBJ1-6; clone size: -
CDR3 DNA: TGTGCCAGCAGTAAACCGGGCCCTACCTACGAGCAGTACTTC; CDR3 protein: CASSKPGPTYEQYF; D gene: -; V gene: TRBV27; J gene: TRBJ2-7; clone size: -
CDR3 DNA: TGTGCCAGCAGCAAAGAGGGCGCTCGACAACTCTATGGCTACACCTTC; CDR3 protein: CASSKEGARQLYGYTF; D gene: -; V gene: TRBV14; J gene: TRBJ1-2; clone size: -
CDR3 DNA: TGTGCCAGCAGTAACCCCGGCAGGTACAATGAGCAGTTCTTC; CDR3 protein: CASSNPGRYNEQFF; D gene: -; V gene: TRBV7-2; J gene: TRBJ2-1; clone size: -
CDR3 DNA: TGTGCCAGCAGGTCCGCGGCGGGACAGGGGGGACCCTACGAGCAGTACTTC; CDR3 protein: CASRSAAGQGGPYEQYF; D gene: TRBD1; V gene: TRBV7-8; J gene: TRBJ2-7; clone size: -
CDR3 DNA: TGTGCCAGTAGCCGTACCGGGACAGTCCTTTCAACTGAAGCTTTCTTT; CDR3 protein: CASSRTGTVLSTEAFF; D gene: TRBD1; V gene: TRBV19; J gene: TRBJ1-1; clone size: -
CDR3 DNA: TGTGCCACCAGCAGAGGCCCGGGACAGGGCTACGAGCAGTACTTC; CDR3 protein: CATSRGPGQGYEQYF; D gene: TRBD1; V gene: TRBV15; J gene: TRBJ2-7; clone size: -
CDR3 DNA: TGTGCCAGCAGCCGTGCCGGGACTAGCACATACAATGAGCAGTTCTTC; CDR3 protein: CASSRAGTSTYNEQFF; D gene: TRBD2; V gene: TRBV7-8; J gene: TRBJ2-1; clone size: -
CDR3 DNA: TGTGCCATAGACTCTGGGGTGAACACTGAAGCTTTCTTT; CDR3 protein: CAIDSGVNTEAFF; D gene: -; V gene: TRBV28; J gene: TRBJ1-1; clone size: -
CDR3 DNA: TGCGCCAGCAGCCGGGACTTGACGGATAGCTCCTACGAGCAGTACTTC; CDR3 protein: CASSRDLTDSSYEQYF; D gene: -; V gene: TRBV4-3; J gene: TRBJ2-7; clone size: -
CDR3 DNA: TGTGCCAGCAGCTTGTGGGGGCCTGGTGAAAAACTGTTTTTT; CDR3 protein: CASSLWGPGEKLFF; D gene: -; V gene: TRBV5-4; J gene: TRBJ1-4; clone size: -
CDR3 DNA: TGTGCCAGCAGCTCAGGACAGGGTGGAGATACGCAGTATTTT; CDR3 protein: CASSSGQGGDTQYF; D gene: TRBD1; V gene: TRBV7-9; J gene: TRBJ2-3; clone size: -
CDR3 DNA: TGCGCCAGCAGCCAAGAAAGACTAGCGGGGGGGACCTACGAGCAGTACTTC; CDR3 protein: CASSQERLAGGTYEQYF; D gene: TRBD2; V gene: TRBV4-1; J gene: TRBJ2-7; clone size: -
CDR3 DNA: TGTGCCAGCAGTTTACCCCCCGGGGTAGGGGTACATTCACCCCTCCACTTT; CDR3 protein: CASSLPPGVGVHSPLHF; D gene: -; V gene: TRBV27; J gene: TRBJ1-6; clone size: -
CDR3 DNA: TGTGCCAGCAGTCAGGGGACATTACAGCCCCAGCATTTT; CDR3 protein: CASSQGTLQPQHF; D gene: -; V gene: TRBV6-6; J gene: TRBJ1-5; clone size: once
CDR3 DNA: TGTGCCAGCAGTCCAGGGTCCGAGCAGTACTTC; CDR3 protein: CASSPGSEQYF; D gene: -; V gene: TRBV7-8; J gene: TRBJ2-7; clone size: -
CDR3 DNA: TGTGCCAGCAGCCCCCAGAGAGATACGCAGTATTTT; CDR3 protein: CASSPQRDTQYF; D gene: -; V gene: TRBV7-2; J gene: TRBJ2-3; clone size: -
CDR3 DNA: TGTGCCAGCAGCCCCGGACTAGCGGGAGGAGAGACCCAGTACTTC; CDR3 protein: CASSPGLAGGETQYF; D gene: TRBD2; V gene: TRBV3-1/TRBV3-2; J gene: TRBJ2-5; clone size: -
CDR3 DNA: TGCGCCAGCAGCCTTGATGCGGGAGGAGGCTACACCTTC; CDR3 protein: CASSLDAGGGYTF; D gene: -; V gene: TRBV5-1; J gene: TRBJ1-2; clone size: -
CDR3 DNA: TGTGCCAGCTCACCACAGGGCATCTATAATTCACCCCTCCACTTT; CDR3 protein: CASSPQGIYNSPLHF; D gene: -; V gene: TRBV6-5; J gene: TRBJ1-6; clone size: -
CDR3 DNA: TGTGCCAGGACGGACAGGGGGAACACTGAAGCTTTCTTT; CDR3 protein: CARTDRGNTEAFF; D gene: TRBD1; V gene: TRBV6-7; J gene: TRBJ1-1; clone size: -
CDR3 DNA: TGTGCCAGCTCACCATTCGGAACAGGTACCACATTTACCCTCCACTTT; CDR3 protein: CASSPFGTGTTFTLHF; D gene: -; V gene: TRBV18; J gene: TRBJ1-6; clone size: few
CDR3 DNA: TGTGCCAGCAGTTTATGGGCCGGGACGGGGAACACCGGGGAGCTGTTTTTT; CDR3 protein: CASSLWAGTGNTGELFF; D gene: -; V gene: TRBV28; J gene: TRBJ2-2; clone size: once
CDR3 DNA: TGTGCCAGCAGCTCCACGGCGGGCCAGCGCAGCTCCTACGAGCAGTACTTC; CDR3 protein: CASSSTAGQRSSYEQYF; D gene: -; V gene: TRBV7-9; J gene: TRBJ2-7; clone size: once
CDR3 DNA: TGTGCCAGCAGCTACGGGGGGCCCGAGCAGTACTTC; CDR3 protein: CASSYGGPEQYF; D gene: -; V gene: TRBV14; J gene: TRBJ2-7; clone size: -
CDR3 DNA: TGTGCCAGTAGTATATTCGGACAGGGGGTGAATCAGCCCCAGCATTTT; CDR3 protein: CASSIFGQGVNQPQHF; D gene: TRBD1; V gene: TRBV19; J gene: TRBJ1-5; clone size: -
CDR3 DNA: TGTGCCAGCAGTGGGAGGCTAGCGGGGGGCCGGACGCACACAGATACGCAGTATTTT; CDR3 protein: CASSGRLAGGRTHTDTQYF; D gene: TRBD2; V gene: TRBV6-2/TRBV6-3; J gene: TRBJ2-3; clone size: -
CDR3 DNA: TGTGCCAGCAGCACCGCAACTAGGGGAAACAATGAGCAGTTCTTC; CDR3 protein: CASSTATRGNNEQFF; D gene: -; V gene: TRBV6-6; J gene: TRBJ2-1; clone size: -
CDR3 DNA: TGCGCCAGCAGTCCTAATACGGAGACCCAGTACTTC; CDR3 protein: CASSPNTETQYF; D gene: -; V gene: TRBV5-1; J gene: TRBJ2-5; clone size: -
CDR3 DNA: TGTGCCAGCAGCTTAGCCGGAGGACAGGGTGGATACGAGCAGTACTTC; CDR3 protein: CASSLAGGQGGYEQYF; D gene: TRBD1; V gene: TRBV7-6; J gene: TRBJ2-7; clone size: -
CDR3 DNA: TGTGCCAGCAGCCAATGGGCTGTTGGCGGGGGGTCTGAGCAGTTCTTC; CDR3 protein: CASSQWAVGGGSEQFF; D gene: TRBD2; V gene: TRBV3-1/TRBV3-2; J gene: TRBJ2-1; clone size: -
CDR3 DNA: TGTGCCAGCAAGACAGGAATGGGCACTGAAGCTTTCTTT; CDR3 protein: CASKTGMGTEAFF; D gene: -; V gene: TRBV7-9; J gene: TRBJ1-1; clone size: few
CDR3 DNA: TGTGCCAGCAGCTTCGACAGGGGGCATGAAAAACTGTTTTTT; CDR3 protein: CASSFDRGHEKLFF; D gene: TRBD1; V gene: TRBV11-2; J gene: TRBJ1-4; clone size: -
CDR3 DNA: TGTGCCACCAGCAGAGACCCCCACCCCCGGAGCACTGAAGCTTTCTTT; CDR3 protein: CATSRDPHPRSTEAFF; D gene: -; V gene: TRBV15; J gene: TRBJ1-1; clone size: -
CDR3 DNA: TGTGCCAGCAGACCTACTGCAGGGGCAAGTGGCTACACCTTC; CDR3 protein: CASRPTAGASGYTF; D gene: -; V gene: TRBV3-1/TRBV3-2; J gene: TRBJ1-2; clone size: few
CDR3 DNA: TGCGCCAGCAGCTTGCTCGGGACAGCCCATAACACTGAAGCTTTCTTT; CDR3 protein: CASSLLGTAHNTEAFF; D gene: TRBD1; V gene: TRBV5-1; J gene: TRBJ1-1; clone size: few
CDR3 DNA: TGTGCCAGCAGCCCGAAGCTAGGTGGAGAGGGCCTTGACGAGCAGTACTTC; CDR3 protein: CASSPKLGGEGLDEQYF; D gene: -; V gene: TRBV21-1; J gene: TRBJ2-7; clone size: -
CDR3 DNA: TGTGCCATCAGTGAGGTTAGGGACTATGGCTACACCTTC; CDR3 protein: CAISEVRDYGYTF; D gene: -; V gene: TRBV10-3; J gene: TRBJ1-2; clone size: many
CDR3 DNA: TGTGCCAGCAGCTTTAGCGGGGCAGGCACAGATACGCAGTATTTT; CDR3 protein: CASSFSGAGTDTQYF; D gene: TRBD2; V gene: TRBV7-2; J gene: TRBJ2-3; clone size: -
CDR3 DNA: TGTGCCAGCAGCTTAGTGGCGGGGGCCCAAGAGACCCAGTACTTC; CDR3 protein: CASSLVAGAQETQYF; D gene: -; V gene: TRBV7-2; J gene: TRBJ2-5; clone size: once
CDR3 DNA: TGTGCTAGTGGTTTATCTGGGATTAAGCCTGAAGCTTTCTTT; CDR3 protein: CASGLSGIKPEAFF; D gene: -; V gene: TRBV12-5; J gene: TRBJ1-1; clone size: -
CDR3 DNA: TGCGCCAGCAGCTTGGAGGGCGATAGCAATCAGCCCCAGCATTTT; CDR3 protein: CASSLEGDSNQPQHF; D gene: -; V gene: TRBV5-1; J gene: TRBJ1-5; clone size: once
CDR3 DNA: TGTGCCAGCTCGGATGGCCCGGACCTGGAGACCCAGTACTTC; CDR3 protein: CASSDGPDLETQYF; D gene: -; V gene: TRBV6-5; J gene: TRBJ2-5; clone size: -
CDR3 DNA: TGTGCCAGCAGTTCTCCTTTCTTCGGGACAGGGGTGAACACCGGGGAGCTGTTTTTT; CDR3 protein: CASSSPFFGTGVNTGELFF; D gene: TRBD1; V gene: TRBV28; J gene: TRBJ2-2; clone size: -
CDR3 DNA: TGTGCCAGAAGCTTGGCCACGATCGAAGGGGACAATCAGCCCCAGCATTTT; CDR3 protein: CARSLATIEGDNQPQHF; D gene: -; V gene: TRBV5-3; J gene: TRBJ1-5; clone size: -
CDR3 DNA: TGCGCCAGCAGCTCGACAGGGCCTAGCACAGATACGCAGTATTTT; CDR3 protein: CASSSTGPSTDTQYF; D gene: TRBD1; V gene: TRBV5-1; J gene: TRBJ2-3; clone size: -
CDR3 DNA: TGCGCCAGCAGCCAAGACCGGGACACAACCTACGAGCAGTACTTC; CDR3 protein: CASSQDRDTTYEQYF; D gene: -; V gene: TRBV4-3; J gene: TRBJ2-7; clone size: -
CDR3 DNA: TGTGCCAGCCGCGTCTCGGGCCTCGACAATCAGCCCCAGCATTTT; CDR3 protein: CASRVSGLDNQPQHF; D gene: -; V gene: TRBV6-5; J gene: TRBJ1-5; clone size: -
CDR3 DNA: TGTGCCAGCAGCCGCGGACGGACGTCAACCTACGAGCAGTACTTC; CDR3 protein: CASSRGRTSTYEQYF; D gene: -; V gene: TRBV6-5; J gene: TRBJ2-7; clone size: few
CDR3 DNA: TGTGCCAGCAGCTTGGGAGGGGCCAGCAGTTACGAGCAGTACTTC; CDR3 protein: CASSLGGASSYEQYF; D gene: -; V gene: TRBV5-4; J gene: TRBJ2-7; clone size: -